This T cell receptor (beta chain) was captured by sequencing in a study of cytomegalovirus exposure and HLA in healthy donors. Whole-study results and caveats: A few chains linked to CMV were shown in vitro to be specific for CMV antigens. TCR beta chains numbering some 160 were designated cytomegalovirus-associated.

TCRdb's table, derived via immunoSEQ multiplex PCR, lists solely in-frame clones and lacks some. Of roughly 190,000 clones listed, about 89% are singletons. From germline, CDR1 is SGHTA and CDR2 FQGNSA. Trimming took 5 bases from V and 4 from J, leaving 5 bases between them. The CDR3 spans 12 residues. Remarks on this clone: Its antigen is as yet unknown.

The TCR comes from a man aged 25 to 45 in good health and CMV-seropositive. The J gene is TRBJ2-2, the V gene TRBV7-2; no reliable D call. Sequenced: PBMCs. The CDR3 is CASSIPTGELFF. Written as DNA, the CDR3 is TGTGCCAGCAGCATCCCCACCGGGGAGCTGTTTTTT.